What follows is one T cell receptor beta chain and its context. This record comes from a study of cytomegalovirus exposure and HLA in healthy donors. There are 12 residues in the CDR3. Trimming removed 0 bases at V and 11 bases at J, with 10 bases between. Looked up from germline, CDR1 is MNHEY and CDR2 is SMNVEV (reference sequence). PCR amplification relied on 60 Vbeta primers (plus 13 Jbeta primers). TCRdb's table, derived via immunoSEQ multiplex PCR, lists solely in-frame clones and lacks some. Here the sample table reports approximately 110,000 clones. The sample consisted of PBMCs. The rearrangement links TRBV27 to TRBJ1-2, with D tentatively TRBD1 (6 bases). This TCR derives from a man younger than 35 in good health and CMV-seronegative. CDR3: CASSLSGRGYTF. CDR3 DNA: TGTGCCAGCAGTTTATCGGGGAGGGGGTACACCTTC.